A single sample is the source of the 22 T cell receptor beta chains below, sequenced in a study of technical replicates of blood from several donors. Method: immunoSEQ multiplex PCR; TCRdb's copy keeps in-frame clones and lacks some. In the table there are around 67,000 clones, nearly 97% of which are singletons. Sequenced input: T cells isolated from PBMCs. These receptors were taken from a human donor in good health.

This chain connects TRBV19 to TRBJ1-1; 8 nucleotides align to TRBD1. This CDR3 contains 11 residues. Trimming removed 6 bases from V and 11 bases from J; junction bases left unmatched: 5. Germline loops: CDR1 LNHDA, CDR2 SQIVND (reference sequence). CDR3 DNA: TGTGCCAGTAGCCGACAGGGGAGCGCTTTCTTT. Translated: CASSRQGSAFF.

The chain employs TRBV11-3 and TRBJ2-3; D is possibly TRBD1 (5 bases). Germline CDR1 and CDR2: SGHNT and YENEEA. V lost 5 bases and J 6 bases, leaving 21 bases between the germline ends. This CDR3 region has 16 residues. The CDR3 sequence: CASSLYQGVGQDTQYF. CDR3 bases: TGTGCCAGCAGCCTGTATCAGGGTGTCGGGCAGGATACGCAGTATTTT.

The rearrangement uses TRBV5-6 and TRBJ1-6; D call uncertain. Trimming cost V 2 bases and J 8 bases, with 11 bases left between them. The germline CDR1 and CDR2 sequences are SGHDT and YYEEEE. The CDR3 runs to 14 residues. CDR3 protein: CASSFFSVDSPLHF. For the CDR3, the DNA is TGTGCCAGCAGCTTTTTTTCCGTTGATTCACCCCTCCACTTT.

The genes are TRBV7-9 and TRBJ2-3; TRBD2 matches 10 bases. CDR3 length: 16 residues. Germline V gives CDR1 SEHNR, CDR2 FQNEAQ (reference sequence). Losses at the gene ends were 1 base for V and 4 bases for J; bases not matched to a gene: 5. CDR3 sequence reads: CASSLVGLAVADTQYF. CDR3 in DNA: TGTGCCAGCAGCTTAGTCGGACTAGCGGTCGCAGATACGCAGTATTTT.

V usage is TRBV28 and J usage is TRBJ2-6, with D perhaps TRBD2 (6 bases). The CDR3 is 15 residues long. Germline V CDR1 and CDR2: MDHEN, SYDVKM. With 3 bases removed from V and 2 bases from J, the gap between germline ends came to 8 bases. The CDR3 spells CASSFRRAGANVLTF. The CDR3 bases are TGTGCCAGCAGTTTTCGGAGGGCTGGGGCCAACGTCCTGACTTTC.

In its sample, this clone was seen once. The chain is built from TRBV2 and TRBJ2-7; TRBD1 agrees at 7 bases. The CDR3 spans 12 residues. Losses at the gene ends were 7 bases for V and 4 bases for J; bases not matched to a gene: 4. Germline CDR1 reads SNHLY; CDR2 reads FYNNEI. The CDR3 reads CASNIRGYEQYF. Here the CDR3 DNA reads TGTGCCAGCAATATCAGGGGGTACGAGCAGTACTTC. Full variable domain (remainder filled in from reference TRBV2 and TRBJ2-7): EPEVTQTPSHQVTQMGQEVILRCVPISNHLYFYWYRQILGQKVEFLVSFYNNEISEKSEIFDDQFSVERPDGSNFTLKIRSTKLEDSAMYFCASNIRGYEQYFGPGTRLTVT.

This clone was recorded once. The rearrangement links TRBV13 to TRBJ2-6; 9 bases match TRBD1. The ends lost 3 bases at V and 2 bases at J; junction bases unmatched: 5. Germline values: CDR1 PRHDT, CDR2 FYEKMQ (reference sequence). The CDR3 is 17 residues long. The CDR3: CASSFLQGAAGANVLTF. CDR3 coding DNA: TGTGCCAGCAGCTTCCTACAGGGGGCGGCTGGGGCCAACGTCCTGACTTTC.

This clone was recorded once. The chain uses TRBV21-1 and TRBJ1-2; TRBD1 is taken as the D call from the table, unchecked against the DNA. TRBV21-1 is given as a pseudogene. CDR3 size: 19 residues. Here the CDR3 reads CATRIRGDRGQSGEYGYTF. Here the CDR3 DNA reads TGTGCCACCCGAATTCGGGGGGACAGGGGGCAATCTGGGGAATATGGCTACACCTTC.

The chain recombines TRBV30 with TRBJ2-5; the match to TRBD1 covers 9 bases. J was trimmed by 6 bases and V by 1 base; bases with no gene match: 6. Germline V CDR1 and CDR2: GTSNPN, SVGIG (reference sequence). The length of the CDR3 is 14 residues. CDR3: CAWSGGQGLKTQYF. In DNA form, the CDR3 reads TGTGCCTGGAGTGGAGGACAGGGGTTAAAGACCCAGTACTTC.

The chain links TRBV20-1 to TRBJ2-1, with D possibly TRBD1 on 5 matching bases. The germline V gene has CDR1 DFQATT and CDR2 SNEGSKA (reference sequence). Trimming cost V 7 bases and J 12 bases, with 10 bases left between them. This CDR3 has 9 amino acids. The CDR3 sequence: CSGFQGQFF. The CDR3 bases are TGCAGTGGCTTTCAGGGGCAGTTCTTC.

This clone was detected only once. The chain recombines TRBV30 with TRBJ1-6; 7 bases align to TRBD1. The CDR3 is 13 amino acids. CDR1 and CDR2 from the germline V gene are GTSNPN and SVGIG (reference sequence). V was clipped by 6 bases and J by 5 bases; unmatched bases: 4. CDR3 region: CACSGGHNSPLHF. DNA of the CDR3: TGTGCCTGTTCAGGGGGACATAATTCACCCCTCCACTTT.

The J gene is TRBJ2-7, the V gene TRBV4-1, with 9 bases lining up with TRBD1. Germline CDR1 reads MGHRA; CDR2 reads YSYEKL. Losses at the gene ends were 1 base for V and 0 bases for J; bases not matched to a gene: 1. The CDR3 has 15 amino acids. DNA of the CDR3: TGCGCCAGCAGCCAAGGACAGGGGGTCTCCTACGAGCAGTACTTC. Translating it yields CASSQGQGVSYEQYF.

The V call is TRBV19, the J call TRBJ1-4; 7 bases line up with TRBD1. The germline V gene has CDR1 LNHDA and CDR2 SQIVND (reference sequence). J was trimmed by 4 bases and V by 4 bases; bases with no gene match: 6. The CDR3 covers 15 residues. The CDR3, as DNA: TGTGCCAGTAGTACTCGACAGGGCTATAATGAAAAACTGTTTTTT. Its translation: CASSTRQGYNEKLFF.

This clone appeared many times. Other DNA sequences of this sample code for an identical CDR3. This CDR3 reads CASSPTGSYEQYF. Here the CDR3 DNA reads TGTGCCAGCAGCCCGACAGGGTCCTACGAGCAGTACTTC. V and J are TRBV5-6 and TRBJ2-7; 7 nucleotides agree with TRBD1. CDR3 size: 13 residues. Germline V gives CDR1 SGHDT, CDR2 YYEEEE. Trimming at V came to 4 bases and at J to 1 base, leaving 2 bases not matched to a gene.

The chain recombines TRBV4-1 with TRBJ1-2; D perhaps matches TRBD1 (5 bases). V was trimmed by 2 bases and J by 6 bases, leaving 19 bases between them. This CDR3 spans 16 amino acids. CDR1 MGHRA and CDR2 YSYEKL come from the germline V gene. For the CDR3, the DNA is TGCGCCAGCAGCCAACAATATTCGAAGGGGAAGGATGGCTACACCTTC. Translated: CASSQQYSKGKDGYTF.

The chain is built from TRBV7-9 and TRBJ1-5; 8 bases agree with TRBD1. Germline CDR1 SEHNR, CDR2 FQNEAQ (reference sequence). This CDR3 region has 15 residues. V trimming: 5 bases; J trimming: 1 base; junction bases outside the gene matches: 4. The CDR3 DNA reads as TGTGCCAGCAGCCACGGACAGGGCAGCAATCAGCCCCAGCATTTT. This gives the protein CASSHGQGSNQPQHF.

The rearrangement uses TRBV19 and TRBJ2-3; D is unclear. CDR1 is LNHDA, CDR2 SQIVND, per germline (reference sequence). V lost 7 bases to trimming and J lost 8 bases, with 16 bases between them. This CDR3 comprises 13 residues. Here the CDR3 reads CASTGNTPSTQYF. The CDR3 nucleotides read TGTGCCAGTACCGGAAACACTCCTAGTACGCAGTATTTT.

DNA for the CDR3: TGTGCCAGCAGCCCTTTAGCGGGAGGTGGGGAGCAGTACTTC. Residues: CASSPLAGGGEQYF. This sequence joins TRBV14 and TRBJ2-7; 10 bases align to TRBD2. CDR1 and CDR2 from the germline V gene are SGHDN and FVKESK. The CDR3 totals 14 residues. The V gene end was trimmed by 4 bases and the J gene end by 7 bases; junction bases not matched to a gene: 7. Complete variable domain (other parts from reference TRBV14 and TRBJ2-7): EAGVTQFPSHSVIEKGQTVTLRCDPISGHDNLYWYRRVMGKEIKFLLHFVKESKQDESGMPNNRFLAERTGGTYSTLKVQPAELEDSGVYFCASSPLAGGGEQYFGPGTRLTVT.

The chain carries TRBV7-9 and TRBJ1-4; D possibly corresponds to TRBD1 (6 bases). Germline loops: CDR1 SEHNR, CDR2 FQNEAQ (reference sequence). The length of the CDR3 is 17 residues. V gave up 1 base and J gave up 6 bases, with 18 bases separating them. CDR3 amino acids: CASSLGRRGGEHEKLFF. CDR3 bases: TGTGCCAGCAGCTTAGGACGGCGAGGGGGGGAACATGAAAAACTGTTTTTT.

The chain is built from TRBV2 and TRBJ1-2, with D possibly TRBD1 on 6 matching bases. The CDR3 covers 14 residues. CDR1 SNHLY and CDR2 FYNNEI come from the germline V gene. Trimming removed 3 bases at V and 5 bases at J, with 13 bases between. CDR3 sequence reads: CASSEGGRHYGYTF. The CDR3 DNA is TGTGCCAGCAGTGAGGGGGGGCGGCATTATGGCTACACCTTC.

The chain couples TRBV2 to TRBJ1-1; D ambiguous. The ends were cut back, 3 bases at V and 0 bases at J, with 11 bases in the middle. The V gene's germline CDR1 is SNHLY and CDR2 FYNNEI. The CDR3 runs 15 residues. The CDR3 bases are TGTGCCAGCAGTGATTATGGAGGATTGAACACTGAAGCTTTCTTT. Its protein product is CASSDYGGLNTEAFF.

This clone appeared once. The chain recombines TRBV27 with TRBJ1-5; the D is unclear. The germline V and J ends were trimmed by 5 bases and 9 bases, with 11 bases remaining between them. CDR1 is MNHEY and CDR2 is SMNVEV in the germline V gene (reference sequence). The CDR3 has 12 amino acids. DNA for the CDR3: TGTGCCAGCAGTGTAGCCGTGGGGCCCCAGCATTTT. Translating it yields CASSVAVGPQHF.